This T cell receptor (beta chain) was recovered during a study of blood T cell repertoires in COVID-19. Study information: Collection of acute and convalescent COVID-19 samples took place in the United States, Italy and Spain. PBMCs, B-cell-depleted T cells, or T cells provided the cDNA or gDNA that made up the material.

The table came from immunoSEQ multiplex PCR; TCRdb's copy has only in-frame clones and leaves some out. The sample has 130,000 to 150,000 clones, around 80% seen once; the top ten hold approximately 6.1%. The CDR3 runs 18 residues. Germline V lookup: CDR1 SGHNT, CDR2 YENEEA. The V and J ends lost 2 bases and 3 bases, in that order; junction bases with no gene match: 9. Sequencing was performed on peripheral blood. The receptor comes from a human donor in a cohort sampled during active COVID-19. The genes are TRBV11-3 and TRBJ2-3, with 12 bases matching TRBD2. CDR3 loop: CASSLSRTSGGITDTQYF. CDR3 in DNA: TGTGCCAGCAGCTTAAGCCGTACTAGCGGGGGGATAACAGATACGCAGTATTTT.